This T cell receptor beta chain derives from a study of blood T cells in healthy people across ages. On the study more broadly: Template-switching capture recovered about one barcoded beta molecule per two T cells.

CDR3 length equals 16 residues. Between the trimmed V and J ends, which lost 0 bases and 7 bases, there was a span of 16 bases. CDR1 and CDR2 (germline): DFQATT, SNEGSKA (reference sequence). Per sample, no less than 5.5 micrograms of total RNA were extracted. Alongside a J-beta primer mix, a sample-barcoded 5' primer served in a second PCR lasting 7 to 11 cycles. TCRdb reanalysed the 5' RACE reads using MiXCR and keeps one entry per CDR3 protein. The table includes 750,000 to 1,000,000 distinct CDR3 sequences, roughly 28% detected once. In its sample, this clonotype was seen a few times. The same specimen was also included in a second study, on T cells of mothers and their children. That paper adds: In related and unrelated pairs alike, thymic selection shapes TCR recombination output, with inherited differences minor. Related mother-child pairs showed slightly, non-significantly higher overlap than unrelated pairs.

This TCR derives from a woman between 35 and 50 years old in good health. The sample was blood. The chain employs TRBV20-1 and TRBJ1-6; tentatively, D is TRBD1 (5 bases). CDR3 DNA: TGCAGTGCTAGAGATGGGGCAGGGATTGACAATTCACCCCTCCACTTT. It specifies CSARDGAGIDNSPLHF.